Presented here are 8 T cell receptor beta chains from one specimen sequenced in a study of blood T cell repertoires in COVID-19. Profiling relied on immunoSEQ multiplex PCR, and the TCRdb table lists in-frame clones only, not all of them. Of 200,000 to 250,000 clones in the sample, about 89% are singletons; the top ten hold more than 4.5%. Sample: peripheral blood. The receptors derive from a woman between 40 and 55 years old with acute or convalescent COVID-19.

The chain combines TRBV21-1 with TRBJ2-1; the DNA was not used to check the table's D call, TRBD1. TRBV21-1 is marked as a pseudogene. This CDR3 is built from 15 residues. The CDR3 region is CASSKGRQGHSEQFF. The CDR3 nucleotides are TGTGCCAGCAGCAAAGGGAGACAGGGACACAGTGAGCAGTTCTTC.

The rearrangement joins TRBV19 to TRBJ2-2; TRBD1 might be the D (6 bases). The CDR3 is made up of 17 amino acids. The V gene lost 1 base and the J gene lost 2 bases, with 14 bases spanning the gap. Per the germline V gene, CDR1 is LNHDA and CDR2 is SQIVND (reference sequence). In nucleotides, the CDR3 is TGTGCCAGTAGTATAGTATCCCAACAGGGAAACACCGGGGAGCTGTTTTTT. This gives the protein CASSIVSQQGNTGELFF.

This chain connects TRBV6-5 to TRBJ1-1, with 8 bases fitting TRBD1. Germline assignment: CDR1 MNHEY and CDR2 SVGAGI. With V trimmed by 4 bases and J by 4 bases, 8 bases remained unmatched. CDR3 length: 15 residues. The CDR3 bases are TGTGCCAGCAGTTCCCGGACAGGGTGGACCACTGAAGCTTTCTTT. This gives the protein CASSSRTGWTTEAFF.

This chain links TRBV5-1 with TRBJ2-3; 12 bases match TRBD2. The V gene's germline CDR1 is SGHRS and CDR2 YFSETQ. Trimming at V came to 0 bases and at J to 1 base, leaving 3 bases not matched to a gene. This CDR3 has 17 residues. CDR3 DNA sequence: TGCGCCAGCAGCTTGGAACGGACTAGCGGGGGCACAGATACGCAGTATTTT. The encoded protein is CASSLERTSGGTDTQYF.

This clone was counted once. This sequence joins TRBV2 and TRBJ1-4, with no clear D. The germline V gene encodes CDR1 SNHLY and CDR2 FYNNEI. The CDR3 spans 14 residues. Trimming removed 6 bases from V and 4 bases from J, with 12 bases in between. CDR3 nucleotide sequence: TGTGCCAGCAGGTTACAAGAGGGTAATGAAAAACTGTTTTTT. Amino acids: CASRLQEGNEKLFF.

This chain connects TRBV15 to TRBJ2-3; tentatively, D is TRBD1 (5 bases). The V end lost 7 bases, the J end lost 1 base, and 6 bases lay between the germline ends. CDR3 length: 12 amino acids. Germline V gene sequence: CDR1 LNHNV, CDR2 YYDKDF (reference sequence). The CDR3 spells CATKGGTDTQYF. The CDR3 bases are TGTGCCACCAAAGGGGGCACAGATACGCAGTATTTT.

The chain is built from TRBV27 and TRBJ1-6; 7 bases fit TRBD1. V lost 6 bases and J lost 8; bases outside the gene matches: 7. The germline gives CDR1 MNHEY, CDR2 SMNVEV (reference sequence). CDR3 length equals 14 residues. The CDR3 here is CASRLHRGYSPLHF. The CDR3 DNA is TGTGCCAGCAGGCTACACAGGGGTTATTCACCCCTCCACTTT.

The chain links TRBV6-5 to TRBJ1-2, with TRBD1 matching 7 bases. CDR3 length: 14 amino acids. Per germline, CDR1 MNHEY and CDR2 SVGAGI. The trim removed 5 bases at V and 5 bases at J, leaving 8 bases unmatched. The CDR3 region has the DNA TGTGCCAGCAGTCCAGGGACAGACCGTTATGGCTACACCTTC. This codes for CASSPGTDRYGYTF.